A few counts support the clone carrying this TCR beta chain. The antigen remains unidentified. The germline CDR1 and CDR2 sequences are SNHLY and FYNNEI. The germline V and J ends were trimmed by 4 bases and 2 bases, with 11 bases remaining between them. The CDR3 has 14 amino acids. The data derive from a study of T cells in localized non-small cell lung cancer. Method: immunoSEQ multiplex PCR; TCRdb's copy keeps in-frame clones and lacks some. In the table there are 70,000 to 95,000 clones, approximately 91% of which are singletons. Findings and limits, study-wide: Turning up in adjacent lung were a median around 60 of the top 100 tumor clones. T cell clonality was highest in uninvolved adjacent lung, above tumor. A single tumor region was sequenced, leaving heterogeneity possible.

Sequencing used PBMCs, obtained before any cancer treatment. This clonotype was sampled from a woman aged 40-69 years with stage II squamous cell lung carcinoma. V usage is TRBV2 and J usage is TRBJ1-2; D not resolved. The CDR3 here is CASSGRTENYGYTF. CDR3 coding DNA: TGTGCCAGCAGTGGCCGGACGGAGAACTATGGCTACACCTTC.